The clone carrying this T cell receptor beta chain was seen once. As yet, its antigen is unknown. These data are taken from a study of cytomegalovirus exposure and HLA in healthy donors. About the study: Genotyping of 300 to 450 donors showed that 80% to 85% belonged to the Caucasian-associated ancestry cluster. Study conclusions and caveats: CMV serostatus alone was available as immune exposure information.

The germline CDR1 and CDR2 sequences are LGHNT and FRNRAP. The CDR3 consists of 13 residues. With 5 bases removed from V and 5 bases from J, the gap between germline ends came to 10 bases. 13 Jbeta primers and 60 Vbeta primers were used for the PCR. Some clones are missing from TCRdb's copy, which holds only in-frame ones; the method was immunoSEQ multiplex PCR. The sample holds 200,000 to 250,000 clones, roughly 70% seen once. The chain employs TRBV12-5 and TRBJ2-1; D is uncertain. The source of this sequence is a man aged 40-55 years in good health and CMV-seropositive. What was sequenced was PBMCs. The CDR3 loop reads CASGPPPNNEQFF. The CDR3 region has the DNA TGTGCTAGTGGTCCGCCCCCTAACAATGAGCAGTTCTTC.